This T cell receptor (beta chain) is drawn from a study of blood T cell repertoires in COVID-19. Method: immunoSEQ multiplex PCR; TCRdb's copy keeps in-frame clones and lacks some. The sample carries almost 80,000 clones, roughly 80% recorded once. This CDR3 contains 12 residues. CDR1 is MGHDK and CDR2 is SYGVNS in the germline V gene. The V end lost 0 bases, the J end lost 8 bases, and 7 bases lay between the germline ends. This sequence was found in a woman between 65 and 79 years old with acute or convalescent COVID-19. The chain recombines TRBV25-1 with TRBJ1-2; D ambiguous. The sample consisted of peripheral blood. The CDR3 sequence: CASSEYPGGYTF. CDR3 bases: TGTGCCAGCAGTGAATATCCGGGAGGCTACACCTTC.